These 4 T cell receptor beta chains came from one sample sequenced in a study of blood T cell repertoires in COVID-19. Sequencing used immunoSEQ multiplex PCR; TCRdb keeps in-frame clones, though not all of them. The data show approximately 220,000 clones, around four fifths seen once. Material: peripheral blood. The receptor source for this set is a woman in her sixties or seventies with acute or convalescent COVID-19.

The chain uses TRBV28 and TRBJ1-2; D is possibly TRBD1 (6 bases). Germline loops: CDR1 MDHEN, CDR2 SYDVKM. Between the trimmed V and J ends, which lost 5 bases and 4 bases, there was a span of 17 bases. The CDR3 sequence is 15 residues long. CDR3 amino acids: CASSPPLGQSYGYTF. CDR3 coding DNA: TGTGCCAGCAGTCCCCCCCTAGGACAGAGCTATGGCTACACCTTC.

This clone was counted a single time. The chain links TRBV9 to TRBJ2-5, with 11 nucleotides matching TRBD1. The CDR3 has 15 residues. Trimming took 5 bases from V and 1 from J; bases not matched to a gene: 4. Per germline, CDR1 SGDLS and CDR2 YYNGEE. CDR3 sequence reads: CASSLGTGGQETQYF. The CDR3 DNA reads as TGTGCCAGCAGTTTGGGGACAGGGGGCCAAGAGACCCAGTACTTC.

The rearrangement uses TRBV4-1 and TRBJ1-1, with 8 bases aligning to TRBD1. Trimming at V came to 2 bases and at J to 7 bases, leaving 6 bases not matched to a gene. Germline V gives CDR1 MGHRA, CDR2 YSYEKL. The CDR3 runs to 14 residues. The CDR3 DNA is TGCGCCAGCAGCCAATTGGACAGGGAAGGTGAAGCTTTCTTT. Translation: CASSQLDREGEAFF.

V is TRBV9 and J is TRBJ2-1, with 9 positions matching TRBD1. The CDR3 has 15 amino acids. The J segment lost 6 bases and the V segment lost 0 bases, leaving 4 bases of the junction unmatched. The V gene's germline CDR1 is SGDLS and CDR2 YYNGEE. CDR3 DNA sequence: TGTGCCAGCAGCGTAGAAGGGACAGGGTTCAATGAGCAGTTCTTC. Translation gives CASSVEGTGFNEQFF.